These T cell receptor beta chains were read from a single sample in a study of T cell clones after liver transplantation. Clones were read by immunoSEQ multiplex PCR, and TCRdb kept only the in-frame ones, dropping some. The table shows tens of thousands of clones, with nearly 85% occurring only once. The sample here was CD4+ T cells from blood, taken about 46 months after liver transplant. All receptors derive from a human patient who received a liver transplant. Some T cells may be graft donor cells. The CDR3 runs from the conserved cysteine through the conserved F or W. A D gene is named only where the DNA matches it firmly. Clone size is given for some rows only: seen once, a few or many times, or a class if the clone is expanded.

>TRBV7-6|-|once|TRBJ1-2
CASSPFNYGYTF
TGTGCCAGCAGCCCATTTAACTATGGCTACACCTTC
>TRBV18|-|-|TRBJ1-2
CASSPQDRYGYTF
TGTGCCAGCTCACCGCAGGACCGGTATGGCTACACCTTC
>TRBV28|-|once|TRBJ1-3
CASSFSGNTIYF
TGTGCCAGCAGTTTCTCTGGAAACACCATATATTTT
>TRBV7-2|TRBD2|-|TRBJ2-1
CASSSRLAGLDNEQFF
TGTGCCAGCAGCTCCCGACTAGCGGGATTGGACAATGAGCAGTTCTTC
>TRBV7-2|TRBD2|once|TRBJ2-7
CASSLGSGVGSYEQYF
TGTGCCAGCAGCTTAGGGAGCGGGGTGGGGTCCTACGAGCAGTACTTC
>TRBV5-4|TRBD2|-|TRBJ2-1
CASSTGGGDSYNEQFF
TGTGCCAGCAGCACGGGGGGGGGAGACTCCTACAATGAGCAGTTCTTC
>TRBV2|-|-|TRBJ2-7
CATSADGTYEQYF
TGTGCCACCTCGGCCGACGGTACCTACGAGCAGTACTTC
>TRBV9|-|-|TRBJ2-2
CASSPELGQNTGELFF
TGTGCCAGCAGCCCCGAATTGGGGCAGAACACCGGGGAGCTGTTTTTT
>TRBV5-4|-|-|TRBJ1-2
CASSLPTANYGYTF
TGTGCCAGCAGCCTACCAACAGCTAACTATGGCTACACCTTC
>TRBV11-2|TRBD1|-|TRBJ1-2
CASSLQTGGRGYTF
TGTGCCAGCAGCTTACAAACAGGGGGCCGTGGCTACACCTTC
>TRBV5-1|-|-|TRBJ2-1
CASSLYGGKVDEQFF
TGCGCCAGCAGCTTGTACGGAGGGAAAGTCGATGAGCAGTTCTTC
>TRBV28|TRBD2|-|TRBJ2-3
CASSFPRTSGSVGDTQYF
TGTGCCAGCAGTTTCCCCCGGACTAGCGGGAGTGTGGGAGATACGCAGTATTTT
>TRBV18|TRBD2|once|TRBJ2-3
CASSPSAGPGDTQYF
TGTGCCAGCTCACCTTCAGCGGGGCCGGGAGATACGCAGTATTTT
>TRBV6-5|-|-|TRBJ2-1
CASRDGGGGYNEQFF
TGTGCCAGCAGAGATGGGGGCGGGGGCTACAATGAGCAGTTCTTC
>TRBV27|-|-|TRBJ1-5
CASSFDRYSNQPQHF
TGTGCCAGCAGTTTCGACAGATATAGCAATCAGCCCCAGCATTTT
>TRBV9|TRBD1|-|TRBJ2-7
CASSVNTGGTYEQYF
TGTGCCAGCAGCGTCAACACAGGGGGGACCTACGAGCAGTACTTC
>TRBV4-3|TRBD1|-|TRBJ1-2
CASSQPDRDYGYTF
TGCGCCAGCAGCCAGCCGGACAGGGACTATGGCTACACCTTC
>TRBV6-6|-|-|TRBJ1-5
CASSAPNQPQHF
TGTGCCAGCAGTGCGCCCAATCAGCCCCAGCATTTT
>TRBV10-2|-|-|TRBJ2-2
CASIIIGGPHTGELFF
TGCGCCAGCATTATTATCGGTGGACCCCACACCGGGGAGCTGTTTTTT
>TRBV10-1|-|-|TRBJ2-6
CASSEGSTGANVLTF
TGCGCCAGCAGTGAGGGGAGTACAGGGGCCAACGTCCTGACTTTC
>TRBV6-5|-|-|TRBJ2-3
CASRLQGRSTDTQYF
TGTGCCAGCAGACTACAGGGAAGGAGCACAGATACGCAGTATTTT